These 30 T cell receptor beta chains were sequenced from one sample in a study of metastatic and nonmetastatic thyroid tumors. No treatment of any kind had been given to any patient before thyroid surgery. TCRdb used MiXCR to call clones anew from the PCR reads. The sample records tens of thousands of clones, roughly an eighth being singletons. Sequenced input: tumor tissue. Every receptor here comes from a female donor with papillary thyroid cancer or a benign thyroid nodule (not recorded which). Some clones in this sample may be carry-over from other donors' samples.

This clone was detected a few times. A single base separates this from a much larger clone, so it may be a read error. The chain employs TRBV2 and TRBJ1-1, with D perhaps matching TRBD1 (5 bases). Trimming removed 6 bases at V and 3 bases at J, with 11 bases between. The CDR3 is made up of 13 amino acids. CDR1 SNHLY and CDR2 FYNNEI come from the germline V gene. The CDR3 DNA sequence: TGTGCCAGCAGAGTTCAGACAGACACTGAAGCTTTCTTT. Translating gives CASRVQTDTEAFF.

This clone was seen ten or more times. The chain is built from TRBV6-1 and TRBJ2-7, with 9 positions matching TRBD1. The CDR3 sequence is 15 residues long. Germline-derived CDR1 and CDR2 are MNHNS and SASEGT. V lost 7 bases to trimming and J lost 5 bases; unmatched junction nucleotides: 12. Here the CDR3 DNA reads TGTGCCAGCACCAACACCGGGACAGGGACGAACGAGCAGTACTTC. It yields the protein CASTNTGTGTNEQYF.

The chain carries TRBV11-2 and TRBJ2-7, with a possible D match to TRBD1 (5 bases). CDR3 size: 19 residues. V was trimmed by 7 bases and J by 4 bases, leaving 32 bases between them. CDR1 and CDR2 (germline): SGHAT, FQNNGV. In DNA, the CDR3 is TGTGCCAGCATCCCAAGGGGTCCGCTCTATCCAACGGCGTTATACGAGCAGTACTTC. Its translation is CASIPRGPLYPTALYEQYF.

This clone was detected ten times or more. V and J are TRBV5-1 and TRBJ2-7; perhaps TRBD2 as D (6 bases). The CDR3 runs 14 residues. CDR1 SGHRS and CDR2 YFSETQ come from the germline V gene. V shed 4 bases and J shed 5 bases, with 16 bases lying between them. The CDR3 is CASSEGTPVHEQYF. CDR3 DNA: TGCGCCAGCAGCGAAGGGACTCCAGTACACGAGCAGTACTTC.

This clone has at least ten counts. The rearrangement links TRBV6-1 to TRBJ2-7, with 7 bases matching TRBD2. CDR1 and CDR2 (germline): MNHNS, SASEGT. Unmatched junction bases numbered 9, after V lost 7 bases and J lost 0 bases. CDR3 length: 15 residues. The CDR3: CASNSKASGSYEQYF. CDR3 coding DNA: TGTGCCAGCAACTCAAAGGCTAGCGGCTCCTACGAGCAGTACTTC.

Ten or more counts support this clone. V is TRBV7-2 and J is TRBJ2-7, with 12 bases lining up with TRBD2. The V gene's germline CDR1 is SGHTA and CDR2 FQGNSA. V lost 5 bases and J lost 4; bases outside the gene matches: 6. The CDR3 totals 15 residues. The CDR3 sequence: CASSPPGLAGYEQYF. DNA for the CDR3: TGTGCCAGCAGCCCCCCCGGACTAGCGGGATACGAGCAGTACTTC.

Worth noting for this clone: A much larger clone is a single base away; this may be a read error. Other DNA sequences in this specimen translate into the identical CDR3. The J gene is TRBJ2-2, the V gene TRBV20-1; 9 nucleotides align to TRBD1. Germline assignment: CDR1 DFQATT and CDR2 SNEGSKA (reference sequence). The length of the CDR3 is 17 residues. The CDR3, as DNA: TGCAGTGCTAGACCACCTACGGGACAGGGAATCACCGGGGAGCTGTTCTTT. Translating gives CSARPPTGQGITGELFF.

This clone was counted ten times or more. CDR3 region: CASSISGRGKEQYF. The CDR3 DNA is TGTGCCAGCAGTATTAGCGGGAGGGGAAAGGAGCAGTACTTC. This chain links TRBV6-1 with TRBJ2-7, with TRBD2 matching 11 bases. The CDR3 has 14 residues. Germline assignment: CDR1 MNHNS and CDR2 SASEGT. V gave up 5 bases and J gave up 7 bases; unmatched junction bases: 7.

The chain uses TRBV12-3 or TRBV12-4 and TRBJ1-1; D perhaps matches TRBD1 (5 bases). The CDR3 length is 14 residues. V lost 2 bases, J lost 5 bases, and 12 bases lay in between. CDR3 coding DNA: TGTGCCAGCAGTTTATCAGGGATAGGGACTGAAGCTTTCTTT. As protein: CASSLSGIGTEAFF.

This clone was recorded many times. V usage is TRBV5-1 and J usage is TRBJ2-1; 7 bases are shared with TRBD2. Germline V lookup: CDR1 SGHRS, CDR2 YFSETQ. This CDR3 has 15 amino acids. The trim removed 1 base at V and 5 bases at J, leaving 6 bases unmatched. CDR3 nucleotide sequence: TGCGCCAGCAGCTTGACGGCGGGAGAACACAATGAGCAGTTCTTC. It translates to CASSLTAGEHNEQFF. The full variable domain, rest sourced from reference TRBV5-1 and TRBJ2-1, is KAGVTQTPRYLIKTRGQQVTLSCSPISGHRSVSWYQQTPGQGLQFLFEYFSETQRNKGNFPGRFSGRQFSNSRSEMNVSTLELGDSALYLCASSLTAGEHNEQFFGPGTRLTVL.

This clone was counted only a few times. This may come from a read error, since a much larger clone is one base off. The conserved closing phenylalanine or tryptophan is absent in this CDR3, likely reflecting a read error. The sample contains more than one DNA sequence encoding this CDR3. J is TRBJ1-2 and V is TRBV28; possible D gene TRBD1, 5 bases. Germline CDR1 is MDHEN and CDR2 is SYDVKM. There are 16 residues in the CDR3. The V and J ends lost 3 bases and 0 bases respectively, with 14 bases between them. Here the CDR3 reads CASSFRGARSNYGYTL. CDR3 bases: TGTGCCAGCAGTTTCCGGGGCGCGAGATCTAACTATGGCTACACCCTC.

The rearrangement joins TRBV4-2 to TRBJ2-7; TRBD2 agrees at 11 bases. Germline-derived CDR1 and CDR2 are LGHNA and YNFKEQ. V was pared by 0 bases and J by 7 bases, with 5 bases of the junction left unmatched. This CDR3 region has 15 residues. The DNA of the CDR3 is TGTGCCAGCAGCCAAGATAGCGGGGGGGCTTCTGAGCAGTACTTC. It encodes CASSQDSGGASEQYF.

This clone was counted many times. The chain couples TRBV3-1 to TRBJ2-7; no reliable D call. This CDR3 comprises 12 residues. V lost 8 bases to trimming and J lost 3 bases, with 11 bases between them. Germline V gives CDR1 LGHDT, CDR2 YNNKEL (reference sequence). The CDR3 DNA sequence: TGTGCCAGCTCGCTAGAGAACTACGAGCAGTACTTC. Translating gives CASSLENYEQYF.

Ten or more counts support this clone. V and J are TRBV20-1 and TRBJ2-7; 8 bases line up with TRBD1. The CDR3 runs 14 residues. V was clipped by 5 bases and J by 4 bases; unmatched bases: 10. Germline-derived CDR1 and CDR2 are DFQATT and SNEGSKA (reference sequence). The CDR3 loop is CSAPGTGTNYEQYF. CDR3 bases: TGCAGTGCTCCCGGGACAGGCACAAATTACGAGCAGTACTTC.

There are many counts of this clone. The chain combines TRBV6-1 with TRBJ1-1; 7 bases fit TRBD1. The germline V gene encodes CDR1 MNHNS and CDR2 SASEGT. Losses at the gene ends were 5 bases for V and 4 bases for J; bases not matched to a gene: 4. The CDR3 consists of 13 residues. The CDR3 spells CASSLAGGTEAFF. CDR3 in DNA: TGTGCCAGCAGTTTGGCAGGGGGCACTGAAGCTTTCTTT.

This clone has a handful of counts. This clone may be a read error of a much larger clone one base away. The rearrangement joins TRBV11-2 to TRBJ2-7; D gene ambiguous. CDR1 and CDR2 (germline): SGHAT, FQNNGV. The V gene lost 5 bases and the J gene lost 5 bases, with 10 bases spanning the gap. CDR3 length: 12 residues. This CDR3 reads CASSNRSNEQYF. For the CDR3, the DNA is TGTGCCAGCAGCAACCGTTCCAACGAGCAGTACTTC.

This clone has at least ten counts. The rearrangement joins TRBV2 to TRBJ2-4; 9 nucleotides align to TRBD1. Germline V CDR1 and CDR2: SNHLY, FYNNEI. V shed 6 bases and J 8 bases; nucleotides not matched to a gene: 11. The CDR3 has 15 amino acids. The CDR3 nucleotides are TGTGCCAGCAGGACTCCGGGACAGGGTTGGGACATTCAGTACTTC. Translated: CASRTPGQGWDIQYF.

This clone was seen repeatedly, ten times or more. V and J are TRBV6-1 and TRBJ1-5, with TRBD1 matching 9 bases. The V gene's germline CDR1 is MNHNS and CDR2 SASEGT. Germline trimming cut 6 bases from V and 6 bases from J; bases unmatched to any gene: 15. The CDR3 consists of 17 residues. CDR3 in DNA: TGTGCCAGCAGCGCCGGGACAGGGCGTCTTCCGGGTCAGCCCCAGCATTTT. It is translated as CASSAGTGRLPGQPQHF.

This clone was recorded many times. Here the CDR3 reads CASSQAVGTVNSPLHF. CDR3 sequence (DNA): TGTGCCAGCAGCCAAGCCGTTGGAACGGTCAATTCACCCCTCCACTTT. The chain is built from TRBV14 and TRBJ1-6; no firm D call. Per the germline V gene, CDR1 is SGHDN and CDR2 is FVKESK. This CDR3 contains 16 residues. Trimming cost V 1 base and J 7 bases, with 14 bases left between them.

As to this clone: A much bigger clone sits one base away, suggesting this may be a read error. The chain carries TRBV5-1 and TRBJ2-3, with a tentative D call TRBD1 (5 bases). This CDR3 contains 16 residues. Germline CDR1 is SGHRS and CDR2 is YFSETQ. This CDR3 reads CSSKAAPGSSTDTQYF. CDR3 nucleotide sequence: TGCTCCAGCAAGGCCGCCCCAGGGTCTAGCACAGATACGCAGTATTTT. Full variable domain (rest looked up from reference TRBV5-1 and TRBJ2-3): KAGVTQTPRYLIKTRGQQVTLSCSPISGHRSVSWYQQTPGQGLQFLFEYFSETQRNKGNFPGRFSGRQFSNSRSEMNVSTLELGDSALYLCSSKAAPGSSTDTQYFGPGTRLTVL.

This clone was picked up many times. The same CDR3 arises from other DNA sequences in this sample as well. The CDR3 here is CSAREGLAGYEQYF. CDR3 DNA: TGCAGTGCTAGAGAAGGACTAGCTGGCTACGAGCAGTACTTC. V gene TRBV20-1 combines with J gene TRBJ2-7, with TRBD2 matching over 8 bases. CDR1 is DFQATT, CDR2 SNEGSKA, per germline (reference sequence). This CDR3 contains 14 residues. Trimming cost V 0 bases and J 3 bases; bases outside gene matches: 4.

This clone was found many times. The chain links TRBV19 to TRBJ2-3; perhaps TRBD2 as D (5 bases). Per germline, CDR1 LNHDA and CDR2 SQIVND (reference sequence). The CDR3 loop spans 16 amino acids. V was pared by 5 bases and J by 2 bases, with 17 bases between. The CDR3: CASSPPAGGHTDTQYF. The CDR3 bases are TGTGCCAGTAGTCCCCCCGCGGGCGGGCACACAGATACGCAGTATTTT.

This clone was counted ten times or more. The rearrangement joins TRBV6-1 to TRBJ2-4; D may be TRBD2 (5 bases). V shed 4 bases and J shed 1 base, with 8 bases lying between them. This CDR3 is built from 14 residues. Germline V gives CDR1 MNHNS, CDR2 SASEGT. Here the CDR3 reads CASSGGRAKNIQYF. In nucleotides, the CDR3 is TGTGCCAGCAGTGGAGGGCGGGCCAAAAACATTCAGTACTTC.

This clone was detected ten times or more. The genes are TRBV19 and TRBJ2-7, with 9 bases lining up with TRBD2. The junction had 9 bases not matched to a gene; V was cut back by 5 bases and J by 4 bases. This CDR3 region has 15 residues. In germline, CDR1 is LNHDA, CDR2 SQIVND (reference sequence). The CDR3 coding sequence is TGTGCCAGTAGTGTGACTAGCGGAGACCCTTACGAGCAGTACTTC. It codes for CASSVTSGDPYEQYF.

This clone was seen more than once but under ten times. It may be a read error: a sequence one base away is much more abundant. The chain joins TRBV15 to TRBJ2-1, with 11 nucleotides matching TRBD2. The CDR3 extends over 17 amino acids. Germline V gives CDR1 LNHNV, CDR2 YYDKDF (reference sequence). CDR3 sequence (DNA): TGTGACACCAGCAGAGATCGCGGGACTAGCGGTTACAATGAGCAGTTCTTC. Translating gives CDTSRDRGTSGYNEQFF. Looking up the rest from reference TRBV15 and TRBJ2-1 gives the full variable domain: DAMVIQNPRYQVTQFGKPVTLSCSQTLNHNVMYWYQQKSSQAPKLLFHYYDKDFNNEADTPDNFQSRRPNTSFCFLDIRSPGLGDTAMYLCDTSRDRGTSGYNEQFFGPGTRLTVL.

This clone was recorded at least ten times. V is TRBV24-1 and J is TRBJ1-5, with 9 bases matching TRBD1. V lost 5 bases and J lost 3; bases outside the gene matches: 4. Germline CDR1 reads KGHDR; CDR2 reads SFDVKD. The CDR3 is 15 amino acids. The CDR3 DNA reads as TGTGCCACCAGTGGCGGACAGGGGATCAATCAGCCCCAGCATTTT. Its protein is CATSGGQGINQPQHF.

A remark on this clone: A much larger clone is a single base away; this may be a read error. In the same sample, other DNA sequences code for this CDR3. This chain connects TRBV6-2 or TRBV6-3 to TRBJ1-5; tentative D call: TRBD1 (5 bases). The CDR3 consists of 17 residues. Per the germline V gene, CDR1 is MNHEY and CDR2 is SVGEGT. V lost 1 base to trimming and J lost 5 bases, with 18 bases between them. The CDR3 region is CASSYYPGLQVDQPQHF. The CDR3 nucleotides are TGTGCCAGCAGTTACTATCCGGGGCTTCAGGTTGATCAGCCCCAGCATTTT.

At least ten counts were recorded for this clone. The rearrangement uses TRBV30 and TRBJ1-4; the D gene is possibly TRBD1 (5 bases). Germline V gene sequence: CDR1 GTSNPN, CDR2 SVGIG (reference sequence). V lost 3 bases and J lost 0, with 14 bases in between. The CDR3 contains 16 residues. The CDR3 sequence: CAWSRGTLATNEKLFF. DNA of the CDR3: TGTGCCTGGAGCCGGGGGACTCTAGCAACTAATGAAAAACTGTTTTTT.

As to this clone: This may stem from a read error, because a much larger clone lies one nucleotide away. This chain joins TRBV3-1 and TRBJ2-7; 8 bases agree with TRBD2. The CDR3 contains 15 residues. Germline V gene sequence: CDR1 LGHDT, CDR2 YNNKEL (reference sequence). J gave up 4 bases and V 5 bases, and 10 bases lay outside the gene matches. CDR3 sequence (DNA): TGTGCCAGCAGCGTAGCGGGATGGCCCTTGTACGAGCAGTACTTC. This codes for CASSVAGWPLYEQYF.

The DNA for the CDR3 is TGTGCCAGCAGCTTAGCTCGGACTAGCGGGAGTGAGACCCAGTACTTC. Translation gives CASSLARTSGSETQYF. The chain combines TRBV7-9 with TRBJ2-5; 13 nucleotides align to TRBD2. Germline loops: CDR1 SEHNR, CDR2 FQNEAQ (reference sequence). This CDR3 has 16 residues. V shed 0 bases and J 5 bases; nucleotides not matched to a gene: 3.